Shown below are 20 T cell receptor beta chains from a single sample sequenced in a study of shared clonotypes between healthy human individuals (dated by TCRdb to about 2020). The library was prepared using the immunoSEQ multiplex PCR assay. Drawn from immuneACCESS, this table holds only the in-frame rearrangements with V and J called that TCRdb kept. Clones are partly lost; checked studies trace under half to an unresolved V gene and leave the rest unexplained. The sample has millions of clones on record, approximately 95% of them singletons. Roughly 0.13% of the sample goes to the ten largest clones. Sequenced input: naive CD4+ T cells sorted from blood. Taken with the paper, the label for cell subset or site translates to: CD45RA+ positively selected. Source of these receptors: a man aged 18 to 29 in good health.

The gene calls are TRBV15 and TRBJ1-2; D remains ambiguous. Trimming removed 5 bases from V and 0 bases from J, with 7 bases in between. This CDR3 is built from 13 residues. Germline CDR1 is LNHNV and CDR2 is YYDKDF (reference sequence). The CDR3 reads CATSESSNYGYTF. The CDR3 DNA follows: TGTGCCACCAGCGAGAGCTCTAACTATGGCTACACCTTC.

The chain recombines TRBV30 with TRBJ2-5, with TRBD2 identical over 14 bases. CDR1 and CDR2 from the germline V gene are GTSNPN and SVGIG (reference sequence). This CDR3 is built from 16 residues. The V gene end was trimmed by 0 bases and the J gene end by 1 base; junction bases not matched to a gene: 1. CDR3 DNA sequence: TGTGCCTGGAGTGTAGGGACTAGCGGGGGCCAAGAGACCCAGTACTTC. Its protein product is CAWSVGTSGGQETQYF.

This chain links TRBV14 with TRBJ2-7; unclear D gene. Germline V lookup: CDR1 SGHDN, CDR2 FVKESK. V shed 1 base and J shed 6 bases, with 4 bases lying between them. The CDR3 is 11 residues long. The CDR3 region is CASSQGSEQYF. DNA of the CDR3: TGTGCCAGCAGCCAAGGAAGCGAGCAGTACTTC. The full variable domain, with the rest looked up from reference TRBV14 and TRBJ2-7, is EAGVTQFPSHSVIEKGQTVTLRCDPISGHDNLYWYRRVMGKEIKFLLHFVKESKQDESGMPNNRFLAERTGGTYSTLKVQPAELEDSGVYFCASSQGSEQYFGPGTRLTVT.

This chain joins TRBV18 and TRBJ1-4, with 7 nucleotides matching TRBD1. CDR1 and CDR2 (germline): KGHSH, LQKENI. J was trimmed by 6 bases and V by 3 bases; bases with no gene match: 4. The CDR3 runs 14 residues. CDR3 sequence (DNA): TGTGCCAGCTCACCCTCGACAGGGTATGAAAAACTGTTTTTT. Its translation: CASSPSTGYEKLFF.

CDR3 amino acids: CATSSGGVAAGTEAFF. CDR3 nucleotide sequence: TGTGCCACCAGCAGCGGGGGCGTGGCCGCCGGCACTGAAGCTTTCTTT. The chain employs TRBV15 and TRBJ1-1; TRBD1 might be the D (6 bases). V gave up 3 bases and J gave up 4 bases, with 18 bases separating them. Germline CDR1 LNHNV, CDR2 YYDKDF (reference sequence). This CDR3 spans 16 amino acids.

The rearrangement uses TRBV2 and TRBJ2-5, with D unclear. Germline assignment: CDR1 SNHLY and CDR2 FYNNEI. The CDR3 runs to 13 residues. V was cut by 9 bases and J by 5 bases, with 16 bases left in between. The CDR3 bases are TGTGCCAGTACCTGGACGCCTGCGGAGACCCAGTACTTC. Translation: CASTWTPAETQYF.

V usage is TRBV29-1 and J usage is TRBJ2-3; D is undetermined. V gave up 4 bases and J gave up 0 bases, with 17 bases separating them. The CDR3 is 16 amino acids. CDR1 is SQVTM, CDR2 ANQGSEA, per germline. CDR3 protein: CSVAARLFHSTDTQYF. The CDR3 DNA reads as TGCAGCGTTGCGGCTCGGCTGTTCCATAGCACAGATACGCAGTATTTT.

J is TRBJ2-5 and V is TRBV18; 12 bases match TRBD2. The V gene's germline CDR1 is KGHSH and CDR2 LQKENI. V dropped 1 base and J dropped 1; count of bases not matched to a gene: 1. The CDR3 sequence is 16 residues long. The CDR3: CASSPQLAGGQETQYF. The CDR3 coding sequence is TGTGCCAGCTCACCACAACTAGCGGGGGGCCAAGAGACCCAGTACTTC.

This clone came up once. The chain employs TRBV6-6 and TRBJ1-4; D gene uncertain. V dropped 4 bases and J dropped 0 bases, with 12 bases sitting between them. The CDR3 contains 16 residues. Germline lookup yields CDR1 MNHNY and CDR2 SVGAGI (reference sequence). In DNA, the CDR3 is TGTGCCAGCAGTTCTTATTCAGACGCAACTAATGAAAAACTGTTTTTT. It codes for CASSSYSDATNEKLFF.

For the CDR3, the DNA is TGCGCCAGCAGCCAAGACGGGACTAGTGTGGCTGAGCAGTTCTTC. Translation: CASSQDGTSVAEQFF. This chain joins TRBV4-1 and TRBJ2-1; TRBD2 matches at 8 bases. The CDR3 consists of 15 residues. Germline values: CDR1 MGHRA, CDR2 YSYEKL. The trim removed 0 bases at V and 9 bases at J, leaving 7 bases unmatched.

The chain recombines TRBV5-1 with TRBJ2-7, with 12 bases lining up with TRBD2. The V gene end was trimmed by 0 bases and the J gene end by 5 bases; junction bases not matched to a gene: 3. The CDR3 sequence is 15 residues long. Germline V CDR1 and CDR2: SGHRS, YFSETQ. CDR3: CASSLERTSGNEQYF. CDR3 sequence (DNA): TGCGCCAGCAGCTTGGAGCGGACTAGCGGGAACGAGCAGTACTTC.

This clone was seen once. The chain is built from TRBV14 and TRBJ2-7; D is undetermined. Between the trimmed V and J ends, which lost 1 base and 7 bases, there was a span of 2 bases. Germline-derived CDR1 and CDR2 are SGHDN and FVKESK. The CDR3 is made up of 10 amino acids. This chain's CDR3 is CASSQVEQYF. The CDR3 nucleotides read TGTGCCAGCAGCCAAGTAGAGCAGTACTTC.

This chain joins TRBV12-5 and TRBJ1-5; D unresolved. Germline loops: CDR1 LGHNT, CDR2 FRNRAP. Trimming removed 9 bases from V and 3 bases from J, with 3 bases in between. The CDR3 has 10 amino acids. CDR3 amino acids: CASVNQPQHF. The CDR3 DNA reads as TGTGCTAGCGTCAATCAGCCCCAGCATTTT.

The chain carries TRBV7-2 and TRBJ2-6; D ambiguous. The CDR3 is made up of 15 amino acids. V was shortened by 5 bases and J by 0 bases, with 8 bases between the two germline ends. Germline V gene data show CDR1 as SGHTA and CDR2 as FQGNSA. This chain's CDR3 is CASSPQISGANVLTF. The CDR3 coding sequence is TGTGCCAGCAGCCCCCAGATCTCTGGGGCCAACGTCCTGACTTTC.

The rearrangement links TRBV10-1 to TRBJ2-2; 9 nucleotides line up with TRBD1. This CDR3 comprises 16 residues. The trim removed 6 bases at V and 5 bases at J, leaving 10 bases unmatched. Germline CDR1 WNHNN, CDR2 SYGVQD (reference sequence). CDR3 residues: CASSRELTGGTGELFF. CDR3 DNA: TGCGCCAGCAGCAGGGAGCTGACAGGGGGTACCGGGGAGCTGTTTTTT.

This chain links TRBV18 with TRBJ1-2; D gene ambiguous. CDR1 is KGHSH, CDR2 LQKENI, per germline. This CDR3 comprises 13 residues. The V gene lost 3 bases and the J gene lost 4 bases, with 9 bases spanning the gap. CDR3 loop: CASSPWAAYGYTF. As DNA, the CDR3 is TGTGCCAGCTCACCGTGGGCAGCCTATGGCTACACCTTC.

V usage is TRBV29-1 and J usage is TRBJ2-7, with 7 nucleotides matching TRBD1. The J segment lost 6 bases and the V segment lost 2 bases, leaving 7 bases of the junction unmatched. The CDR3 totals 13 residues. CDR1 and CDR2 (germline): SQVTM, ANQGSEA. The CDR3 sequence is CSVEQGVTFEQYF. The CDR3 DNA reads as TGCAGCGTTGAACAGGGGGTCACATTCGAGCAGTACTTC.

In this sample, this clone turned up once. CDR3 nucleotide sequence: TGTGCCAGCAGTTTCCCCAAATCGGATACGCAGTATTTT. Protein sequence: CASSFPKSDTQYF. The chain combines TRBV28 with TRBJ2-3, with no clear D. Per the germline V gene, CDR1 is MDHEN and CDR2 is SYDVKM. The CDR3 has 13 residues. The V gene lost 3 bases and the J gene lost 6 bases, with 10 bases spanning the gap.

J is TRBJ2-5 and V is TRBV7-9, with D possibly TRBD1 on 6 matching bases. This CDR3 contains 17 residues. The V end lost 4 bases, the J end lost 1 base, and 19 bases lay between the germline ends. Germline CDR1 is SEHNR and CDR2 is FQNEAQ (reference sequence). In DNA, the CDR3 is TGTGCCAGCAGCTCCAGCTTCTCACAGGGTCCCCAAGAGACCCAGTACTTC. Its protein is CASSSSFSQGPQETQYF.

The chain couples TRBV6-5 to TRBJ2-7, with 7 bases fitting TRBD1. There are 12 residues in the CDR3. Germline CDR1 reads MNHEY; CDR2 reads SVGAGI. V was pared by 6 bases and J by 7 bases, with 6 bases of the junction left unmatched. CDR3 coding DNA: TGTGCCAGCAGAGACAGGGTTGGGGAGCAGTACTTC. Its translation is CASRDRVGEQYF.